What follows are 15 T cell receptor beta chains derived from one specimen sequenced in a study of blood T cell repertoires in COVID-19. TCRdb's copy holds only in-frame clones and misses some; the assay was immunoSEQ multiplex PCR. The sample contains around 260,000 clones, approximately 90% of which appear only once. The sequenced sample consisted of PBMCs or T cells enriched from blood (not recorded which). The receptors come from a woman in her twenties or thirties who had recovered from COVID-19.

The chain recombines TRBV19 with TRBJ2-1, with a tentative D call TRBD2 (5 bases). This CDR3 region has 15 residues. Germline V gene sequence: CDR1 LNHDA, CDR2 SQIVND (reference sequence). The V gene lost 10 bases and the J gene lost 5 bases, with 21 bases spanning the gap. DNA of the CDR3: TGTGCCACCAGTAGACTCCCTAGCTCAAACAATGAGCAGTTCTTC. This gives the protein CATSRLPSSNNEQFF.

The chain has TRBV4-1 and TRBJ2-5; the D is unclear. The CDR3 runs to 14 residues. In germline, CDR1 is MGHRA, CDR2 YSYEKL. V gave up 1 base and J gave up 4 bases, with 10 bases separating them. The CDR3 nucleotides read TGCGCCAGCAGCCAAGCTTTAGTGTCAGAGACCCAGTACTTC. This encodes CASSQALVSETQYF.

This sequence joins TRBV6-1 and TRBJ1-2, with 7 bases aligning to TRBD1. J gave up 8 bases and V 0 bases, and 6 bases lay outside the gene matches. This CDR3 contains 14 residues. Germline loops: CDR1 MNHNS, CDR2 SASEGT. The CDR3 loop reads CASSEAQQGQGYTF. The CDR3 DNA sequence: TGTGCCAGCAGTGAAGCGCAACAGGGGCAAGGCTACACCTTC.

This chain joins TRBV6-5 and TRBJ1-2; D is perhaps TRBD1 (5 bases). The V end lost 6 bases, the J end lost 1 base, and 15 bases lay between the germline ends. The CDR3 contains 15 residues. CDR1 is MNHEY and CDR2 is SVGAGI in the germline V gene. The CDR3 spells CASRVTERFNYGYTF. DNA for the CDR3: TGTGCCAGCAGGGTGACAGAGCGATTTAACTATGGCTACACCTTC.

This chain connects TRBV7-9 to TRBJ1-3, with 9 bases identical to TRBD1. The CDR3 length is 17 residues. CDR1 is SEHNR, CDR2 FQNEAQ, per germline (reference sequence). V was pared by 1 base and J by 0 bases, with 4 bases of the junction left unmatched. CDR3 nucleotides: TGTGCCAGCAGCTTAGTAGGACAGGGGAGCTCTGGAAACACCATATATTTT. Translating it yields CASSLVGQGSSGNTIYF.

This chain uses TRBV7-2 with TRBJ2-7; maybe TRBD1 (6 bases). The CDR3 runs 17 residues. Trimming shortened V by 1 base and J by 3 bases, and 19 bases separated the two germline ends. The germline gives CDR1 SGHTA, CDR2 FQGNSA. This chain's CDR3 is CASSLVWQGTYLYEQYF. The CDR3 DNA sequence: TGTGCCAGCAGCTTAGTATGGCAGGGGACCTACCTCTACGAGCAGTACTTC.

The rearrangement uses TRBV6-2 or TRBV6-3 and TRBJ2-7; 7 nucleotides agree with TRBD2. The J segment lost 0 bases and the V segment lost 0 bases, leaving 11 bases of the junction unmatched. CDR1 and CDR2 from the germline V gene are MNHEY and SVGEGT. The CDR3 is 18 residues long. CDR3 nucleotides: TGTGCCAGCAGTTACTCTCCGGAAGGACTAGTAAGCTCCTACGAGCAGTACTTC. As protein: CASSYSPEGLVSSYEQYF.

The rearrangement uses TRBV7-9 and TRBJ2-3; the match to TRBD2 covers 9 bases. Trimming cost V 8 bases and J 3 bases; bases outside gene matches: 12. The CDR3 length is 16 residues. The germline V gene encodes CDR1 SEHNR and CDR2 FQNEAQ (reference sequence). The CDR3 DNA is TGTGCCAGCGGATCACGAGGCGGGAGGGGAACAGATACGCAGTATTTT. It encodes CASGSRGGRGTDTQYF. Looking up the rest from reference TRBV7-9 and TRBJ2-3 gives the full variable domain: DTGVSQNPRHKITKRGQNVTFRCDPISEHNRLYWYRQTLGQGPEFLTYFQNEAQLEKSRLLSDRFSAERPKGSFSTLEIQRTEQGDSAMYLCASGSRGGRGTDTQYFGPGTRLTVL.

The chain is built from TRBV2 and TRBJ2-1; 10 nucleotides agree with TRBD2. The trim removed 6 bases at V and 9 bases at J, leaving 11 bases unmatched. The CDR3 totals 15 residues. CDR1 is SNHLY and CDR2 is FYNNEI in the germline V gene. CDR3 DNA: TGTGCCAGCAGGGAGAGGCGAGCGGGAGGGCCTGAGCAGTTCTTC. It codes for CASRERRAGGPEQFF. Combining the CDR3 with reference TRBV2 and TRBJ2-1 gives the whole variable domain EPEVTQTPSHQVTQMGQEVILRCVPISNHLYFYWYRQILGQKVEFLVSFYNNEISEKSEIFDDQFSVERPDGSNFTLKIRSTKLEDSAMYFCASRERRAGGPEQFFGPGTRLTVL.

CDR3 in amino acids: CASSSRGGSGYNTGELFF. CDR3 DNA: TGTGCCAGCAGCTCACGTGGTGGTAGCGGGTATAACACCGGGGAGCTGTTTTTT. This chain uses TRBV7-2 with TRBJ2-2, with TRBD2 matching 7 bases. V gave up 4 bases and J gave up 2 bases; unmatched junction bases: 13. There are 18 residues in the CDR3. Looked up from germline, CDR1 is SGHTA and CDR2 is FQGNSA.

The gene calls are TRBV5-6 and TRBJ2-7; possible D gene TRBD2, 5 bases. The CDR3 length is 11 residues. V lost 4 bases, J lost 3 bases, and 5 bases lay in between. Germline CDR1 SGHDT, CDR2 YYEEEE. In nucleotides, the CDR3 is TGTGCCAGCAGCGGACTCTACGAGCAGTACTTC. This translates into CASSGLYEQYF.

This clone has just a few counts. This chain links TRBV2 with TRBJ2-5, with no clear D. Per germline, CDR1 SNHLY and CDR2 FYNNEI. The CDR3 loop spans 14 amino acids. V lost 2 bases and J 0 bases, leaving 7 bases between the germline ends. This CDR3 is CASSERQYQETQYF. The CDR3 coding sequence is TGTGCCAGCAGTGAACGTCAGTACCAAGAGACCCAGTACTTC. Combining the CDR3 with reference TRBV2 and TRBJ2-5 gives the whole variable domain EPEVTQTPSHQVTQMGQEVILRCVPISNHLYFYWYRQILGQKVEFLVSFYNNEISEKSEIFDDQFSVERPDGSNFTLKIRSTKLEDSAMYFCASSERQYQETQYFGPGTRLLVL.

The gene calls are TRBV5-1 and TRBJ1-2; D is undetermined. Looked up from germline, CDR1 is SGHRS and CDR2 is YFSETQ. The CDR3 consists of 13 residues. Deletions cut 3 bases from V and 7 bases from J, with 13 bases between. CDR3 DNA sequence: TGCGCCAGCAGCTCCGCCCAAGAGGGTGGCTACACCTTC. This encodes CASSSAQEGGYTF.

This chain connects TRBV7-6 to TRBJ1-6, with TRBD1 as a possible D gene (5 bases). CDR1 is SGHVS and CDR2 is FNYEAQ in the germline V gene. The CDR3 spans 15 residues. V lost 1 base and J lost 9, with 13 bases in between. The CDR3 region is CASSLDGGAGSPLHF. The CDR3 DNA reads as TGTGCCAGCAGCTTAGATGGAGGGGCAGGTTCACCCCTCCACTTT.

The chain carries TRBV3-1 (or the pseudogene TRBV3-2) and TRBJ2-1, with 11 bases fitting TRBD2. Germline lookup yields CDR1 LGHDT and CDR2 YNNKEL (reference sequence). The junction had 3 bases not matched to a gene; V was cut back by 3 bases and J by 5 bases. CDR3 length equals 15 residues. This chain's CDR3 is CASSQTSGTHNEQFF. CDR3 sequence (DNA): TGTGCCAGCAGCCAGACTAGCGGGACGCACAATGAGCAGTTCTTC.